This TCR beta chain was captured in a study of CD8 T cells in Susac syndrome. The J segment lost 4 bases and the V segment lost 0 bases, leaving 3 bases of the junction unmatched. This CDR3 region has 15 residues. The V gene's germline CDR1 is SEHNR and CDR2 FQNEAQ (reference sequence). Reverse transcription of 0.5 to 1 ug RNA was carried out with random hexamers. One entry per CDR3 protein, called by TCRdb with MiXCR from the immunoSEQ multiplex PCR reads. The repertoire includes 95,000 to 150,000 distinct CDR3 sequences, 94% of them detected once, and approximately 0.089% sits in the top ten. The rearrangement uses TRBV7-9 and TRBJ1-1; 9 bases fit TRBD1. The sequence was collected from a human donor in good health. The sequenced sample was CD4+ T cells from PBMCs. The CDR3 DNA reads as TGTGCCAGCAGCTTAGCGGGACAGGGAATCACTGAAGCTTTCTTT. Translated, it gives CASSLAGQGITEAFF.